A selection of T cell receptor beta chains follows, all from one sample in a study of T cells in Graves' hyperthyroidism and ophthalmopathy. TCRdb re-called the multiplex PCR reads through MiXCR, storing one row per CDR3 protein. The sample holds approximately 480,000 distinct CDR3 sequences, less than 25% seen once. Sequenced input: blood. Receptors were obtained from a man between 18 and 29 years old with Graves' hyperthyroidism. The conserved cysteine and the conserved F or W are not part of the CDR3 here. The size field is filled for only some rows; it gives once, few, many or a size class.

ASSPLAGGLGNTGELF	TRBJ2-2	many	TRBV6-2/TRBV6-3
SAGTGGNQPQH	TRBJ1-5	many	TRBV29-1
ASTLDQTGGGYT	TRBJ1-2	many	TRBV28
ASSPREWGEQY	TRBJ2-7	many	TRBV18
SVRGTGTLSTYEQY	TRBJ2-7	NA	TRBV29-1
ASSLGEGYANTEAF	TRBJ1-1	many	TRBV11-1
SARVQGLGYT	TRBJ1-2	many	TRBV20-1
ASSYSTGPYEQY	TRBJ2-7	many	TRBV6-5
ASTPGGGPVNTEAF	TRBJ1-1	few	TRBV2
ASRLSGGNTGELF	TRBJ2-2	many	TRBV6-5
ASSLNDEAF	TRBJ1-1	NA	TRBV5-5
ASKRGDRAYEQY	TRBJ2-7	many	TRBV27
ASSLRPTGMNTEAF	TRBJ1-1	many	TRBV3-1
ASSPRTSAYEQY	TRBJ2-7	many	TRBV28
ASRLQASYGYT	TRBJ1-2	many	TRBV28